These 19 T cell receptor beta chains originate from one sample sequenced in a study of cytomegalovirus exposure and HLA in healthy donors. The primer mix had 60 Vbeta and 13 Jbeta primers. Profiled with immunoSEQ multiplex PCR; TCRdb holds only in-frame clones, not every one. The repertoire holds 210,000 or so clones, with approximately 90% as singletons. Material for sequencing was PBMCs. These receptors were collected from a woman between 18 and 29 years old in good health and CMV-seronegative.

This clone came up once. V and J are TRBV15 and TRBJ2-1; 8 positions match TRBD2. V was pared by 0 bases and J by 6 bases, with 10 bases of the junction left unmatched. This CDR3 is built from 17 residues. Looked up from germline, CDR1 is LNHNV and CDR2 is YYDKDF (reference sequence). The CDR3 nucleotides are TGTGCCACCAGCAGAGATGAGTTTCGGACTAGCTCCAATGAGCAGTTCTTC. This translates into CATSRDEFRTSSNEQFF.

This chain links TRBV18 with TRBJ2-5; 8 bases fit TRBD1. This CDR3 region has 15 residues. CDR1 is KGHSH and CDR2 is LQKENI in the germline V gene. With 6 bases clipped from V and 4 bases from J, the junction kept 10 bases outside the gene matches. This CDR3 reads CASSRGQGGGETQYF. In nucleotides, the CDR3 is TGTGCCAGCTCCCGCGGACAGGGAGGAGGAGAGACCCAGTACTTC.

This chain uses TRBV2 with TRBJ2-3; D is perhaps TRBD2 (5 bases). Germline lookup yields CDR1 SNHLY and CDR2 FYNNEI. The CDR3 sequence is 16 residues long. Trimming left V 7 bases short and J 2 bases short, with 19 bases between. The CDR3 protein is CASNGVLPTHTDTQYF. CDR3 in DNA: TGTGCCAGCAACGGGGTACTTCCGACACACACAGATACGCAGTATTTT.

The genes are TRBV9 and TRBJ2-1; 10 bases line up with TRBD2. The CDR3 is made up of 15 amino acids. CDR1 and CDR2 from the germline V gene are SGDLS and YYNGEE. Trimming cost V 4 bases and J 0 bases; bases outside gene matches: 1. This CDR3 is CASSTSGTSYNEQFF. Written as DNA, the CDR3 is TGTGCCAGCAGCACTAGCGGGACCTCCTACAATGAGCAGTTCTTC.

The count of this clone is one. V gene TRBV11-2 combines with J gene TRBJ1-2; 10 bases line up with TRBD1. This CDR3 has 17 amino acids. Trimming at V came to 6 bases and at J to 6 bases, leaving 16 bases not matched to a gene. The germline V gene has CDR1 SGHAT and CDR2 FQNNGV. The CDR3 DNA sequence: TGTGCCAGCAGTCCGCGATTTCGGGACAGGGGTATGGATGGCTACACCTTC. Translation: CASSPRFRDRGMDGYTF.

The genes are TRBV6-5 and TRBJ2-3; 8 bases agree with TRBD2. V gave up 6 bases and J gave up 7 bases; unmatched junction bases: 9. The CDR3 sequence is 14 residues long. Per the germline V gene, CDR1 is MNHEY and CDR2 is SVGAGI. The CDR3 sequence is CASSPLGTRHTQYF. The CDR3 DNA follows: TGTGCCAGCAGCCCCTTAGGGACTAGACATACGCAGTATTTT.

The J gene is TRBJ1-1, the V gene TRBV19, with TRBD1 as a possible D gene (5 bases). V lost 5 bases and J 4 bases, leaving 20 bases between the germline ends. Germline loops: CDR1 LNHDA, CDR2 SQIVND (reference sequence). The CDR3 contains 16 residues. The CDR3, as DNA: TGTGCCAGTAGTTCCCGACAGTCATTCCGCTTCACTGAAGCTTTCTTT. This codes for CASSSRQSFRFTEAFF. The whole variable domain, remainder taken from reference TRBV19 and TRBJ1-1, is DGGITQSPKYLFRKEGQNVTLSCEQNLNHDAMYWYRQDPGQGLRLIYYSQIVNDFQKGDIAEGYSVSREKKESFPLTVTSAQKNPTAFYLCASSSRQSFRFTEAFFGQGTRLTVV.

The V and J genes are TRBV10-2 and TRBJ2-3, with 12 bases aligning to TRBD2. Losses at the gene ends were 8 bases for V and 0 bases for J; bases not matched to a gene: 15. This CDR3 has 19 amino acids. Germline CDR1 reads WSHSY; CDR2 reads SAAADI. The CDR3 DNA follows: TGCGCCAGCTCTGGCACGACGGGACTAGCGGGTGAAAGCACAGATACGCAGTATTTT. The encoded protein is CASSGTTGLAGESTDTQYF.

V is TRBV19 and J is TRBJ1-1; 7 bases are shared with TRBD1. Germline lookup yields CDR1 LNHDA and CDR2 SQIVND (reference sequence). CDR3 length: 13 residues. Unmatched junction bases numbered 5, after V lost 6 bases and J lost 4 bases. The CDR3: CASSQGEVTEAFF. CDR3 sequence (DNA): TGTGCCAGTAGCCAGGGGGAAGTCACTGAAGCTTTCTTT.

The CDR3 region is CSVEQGYGYTF. The CDR3 DNA is TGCAGTGTGGAACAGGGCTATGGCTACACCTTC. V usage is TRBV20-1 and J usage is TRBJ1-2; tentative D call: TRBD1 (6 bases). CDR1 DFQATT and CDR2 SNEGSKA come from the germline V gene (reference sequence). CDR3 length: 11 amino acids. The V gene lost 7 bases and the J gene lost 4 bases, with 10 bases spanning the gap.

This chain connects TRBV7-9 to TRBJ1-1; weak D call: TRBD1 (5 bases). The CDR3 totals 15 residues. The V gene's germline CDR1 is SEHNR and CDR2 FQNEAQ (reference sequence). Trimming removed 1 base at V and 4 bases at J, with 13 bases between. CDR3 sequence (DNA): TGTGCCAGCAGCTTAGTGACGGGGGGAGGCACTGAAGCTTTCTTT. Translated, it gives CASSLVTGGGTEAFF. Filled out from reference TRBV7-9 and TRBJ1-1, the complete variable domain reads DTGVSQNPRHKITKRGQNVTFRCDPISEHNRLYWYRQTLGQGPEFLTYFQNEAQLEKSRLLSDRFSAERPKGSFSTLEIQRTEQGDSAMYLCASSLVTGGGTEAFFGQGTRLTVV.

The chain recombines TRBV5-8 with TRBJ2-7; the D gene is possibly TRBD1 (6 bases). The germline gives CDR1 SGHTS, CDR2 YDEGEE. This CDR3 region has 16 residues. V dropped 4 bases and J dropped 2 bases, with 19 bases sitting between them. CDR3 DNA: TGTGCCAGCAGCCCTTCAGGGGCCAGGGTAGCCTACGAGCAGTACTTC. Protein sequence: CASSPSGARVAYEQYF.

The rearrangement links TRBV25-1 to TRBJ2-6; 8 bases fit TRBD1. Germline V gene data show CDR1 as MGHDK and CDR2 as SYGVNS. CDR3 length: 17 residues. J was trimmed by 0 bases and V by 8 bases; bases with no gene match: 9. As DNA, the CDR3 is TGTGCCAGCGTCGGGACAGGAGCCTCCTCTGGGGCCAACGTCCTGACTTTC. This sequence encodes CASVGTGASSGANVLTF.

This chain links TRBV7-7 with TRBJ1-6; no clear D. V lost 0 bases to trimming and J lost 2 bases, with 17 bases between them. CDR1 and CDR2 (germline): SSHAT, FNYEAQ (reference sequence). The CDR3 is 19 amino acids. The CDR3 DNA follows: TGTGCCAGCAGCTTAGCGGTTTTGGAGCCCGGAGCCTATAATTCACCCCTCCACTTT. This sequence encodes CASSLAVLEPGAYNSPLHF.

This chain uses TRBV6-5 with TRBJ1-2, with TRBD1 matching over 11 bases. Germline-derived CDR1 and CDR2 are MNHEY and SVGAGI. This CDR3 is 16 amino acids long. With V trimmed by 0 bases and J by 3 bases, 3 bases remained unmatched. CDR3 nucleotide sequence: TGTGCCAGCAGTTACTCGAGGACAGGGGGCGACTATGGCTACACCTTC. Protein sequence: CASSYSRTGGDYGYTF.

V gene TRBV19 combines with J gene TRBJ1-2; D is undetermined. V lost 6 bases and J 4 bases, leaving 12 bases between the germline ends. Germline V gives CDR1 LNHDA, CDR2 SQIVND (reference sequence). The CDR3 length is 13 residues. This CDR3 is CASRSLVIYGYTF. The CDR3 DNA reads as TGTGCCAGTAGATCCCTAGTAATCTATGGCTACACCTTC. Looking up the rest from reference TRBV19 and TRBJ1-2 gives the full variable domain: DGGITQSPKYLFRKEGQNVTLSCEQNLNHDAMYWYRQDPGQGLRLIYYSQIVNDFQKGDIAEGYSVSREKKESFPLTVTSAQKNPTAFYLCASRSLVIYGYTFGSGTRLTVV.

CDR3 nucleotide sequence: TGTGCCAGCAGCGCGGCTAGCGGGAACACCGGGGAGCTGTTTTTT. Encoded protein: CASSAASGNTGELFF. The chain couples TRBV7-3 to TRBJ2-2, with 7 bases aligning to TRBD2. V lost 5 bases, J lost 1 base, and 4 bases stayed unmatched. Germline loops: CDR1 SGHTA, CDR2 FQGTGA. The CDR3 contains 15 residues. Complete variable domain (other parts from reference TRBV7-3 and TRBJ2-2): GAGVSQTPSNKVTEKGKYVELRCDPISGHTALYWYRQSLGQGPEFLIYFQGTGAADDSGLPNDRFFAVRPEGSVSTLKIQRTERGDSAVYLCASSAASGNTGELFFGEGSRLTVL.

The rearrangement links TRBV11-3 to TRBJ2-7, with TRBD2 as a possible D gene (6 bases). CDR3 size: 14 residues. CDR1 is SGHNT, CDR2 YENEEA, per germline. Trimming removed 1 base at V and 3 bases at J, with 10 bases between. CDR3 sequence: CASSLGSGGYEQYF. The CDR3 bases are TGTGCCAGCAGCTTAGGGTCCGGGGGCTACGAGCAGTACTTC. The whole variable domain, remainder taken from reference TRBV11-3 and TRBJ2-7, is EAGVVQSPRYKIIEKKQPVAFWCNPISGHNTLYWYLQNLGQGPELLIRYENEEAVDDSQLPKDRFSAERLKGVDSTLKIQPAELGDSAVYLCASSLGSGGYEQYFGPGTRLTVT.

CDR3 sequence: CASSLSEDNEQFF. In DNA, the CDR3 is TGTGCCAGCAGCTTAAGTGAGGACAATGAGCAGTTCTTC. V gene TRBV11-2 combines with J gene TRBJ2-1; D remains ambiguous. V lost 2 bases, J lost 5 bases, and 7 bases lay in between. From germline, CDR1 is SGHAT and CDR2 FQNNGV. CDR3 length: 13 residues.